The 25 T cell receptor beta chains given below trace back to one sample, sequenced in a study of blood T cell repertoires in COVID-19. The repertoire was sequenced with immunoSEQ multiplex PCR; TCRdb's copy has only in-frame clones and lacks some. Of some 450,000 clones listed, approximately 90% are singletons. The sample comprised peripheral blood. The source is a man aged 18 to 29 with COVID-19, enrolled during active disease.

This sequence joins TRBV19 and TRBJ1-4; 7 bases line up with TRBD1. V was clipped by 11 bases and J by 5 bases; unmatched bases: 11. The CDR3 spans 14 residues. Germline values: CDR1 LNHDA, CDR2 SQIVND (reference sequence). This chain's CDR3 is CASNRGQLNEKLFF. CDR3 nucleotides: TGTGCCTCGAATCGGGGACAGCTGAATGAAAAACTGTTTTTT.

This clone was observed a single time. The chain has TRBV19 and TRBJ1-6; D call uncertain. CDR3 length: 14 residues. The V end lost 7 bases, the J end lost 8 bases, and 15 bases lay between the germline ends. Germline V gene sequence: CDR1 LNHDA, CDR2 SQIVND (reference sequence). CDR3 loop: CASTLGSSDSPLHF. CDR3 nucleotide sequence: TGTGCCAGTACTCTCGGGAGTTCGGATTCACCCCTCCACTTT.

This chain links TRBV24-1 with TRBJ1-5, with D possibly matching TRBD1 (6 bases). The CDR3 totals 14 residues. The germline V gene encodes CDR1 KGHDR and CDR2 SFDVKD. With 10 bases removed from V and 0 bases from J, the gap between germline ends came to 12 bases. The CDR3 DNA sequence: TGTGCCACAGGGGGTCCTTATAGCAATCAGCCCCAGCATTTT. It encodes CATGGPYSNQPQHF.

The genes are TRBV7-9 and TRBJ1-1; 9 nucleotides line up with TRBD1. V lost 5 bases and J lost 0; bases outside the gene matches: 1. This CDR3 comprises 14 residues. Germline values: CDR1 SEHNR, CDR2 FQNEAQ (reference sequence). CDR3 sequence reads: CASSGTGMNTEAFF. The CDR3 coding sequence is TGTGCCAGCAGCGGGACAGGGATGAACACTGAAGCTTTCTTT.

This clone was seen once. This chain joins TRBV7-9 and TRBJ2-1, with 12 positions matching TRBD2. The CDR3 extends over 19 amino acids. Germline values: CDR1 SEHNR, CDR2 FQNEAQ (reference sequence). Trimming at V came to 5 bases and at J to 0 bases, leaving 11 bases not matched to a gene. The CDR3 sequence: CASSPRTSGNPSSYNEQFF. CDR3 DNA sequence: TGTGCCAGCAGCCCTCGGACTAGCGGGAATCCCAGCTCCTACAATGAGCAGTTCTTC.

The chain joins TRBV13 to TRBJ1-6, with 7 bases lining up with TRBD1. J was trimmed by 9 bases and V by 5 bases; bases with no gene match: 7. The CDR3 is made up of 14 amino acids. The germline CDR1 and CDR2 sequences are PRHDT and FYEKMQ (reference sequence). DNA of the CDR3: TGTGCCAGCAGCCTACGACAGGGCTCTTCACCCCTCCACTTT. Translation gives CASSLRQGSSPLHF.

This chain uses TRBV4-1 with TRBJ1-1, with 8 nucleotides matching TRBD1. CDR3 length: 15 amino acids. Trimming took 4 bases from V and 0 from J; bases not matched to a gene: 4. CDR1 and CDR2 from the germline V gene are MGHRA and YSYEKL. In nucleotides, the CDR3 is TGCGCCAGCAGCCCGCGACAGGGGTTGAACACTGAAGCTTTCTTT. It codes for CASSPRQGLNTEAFF.

The V call is TRBV19, the J call TRBJ1-4; TRBD1 might be the D (5 bases). There are 13 residues in the CDR3. CDR1 is LNHDA and CDR2 is SQIVND in the germline V gene (reference sequence). The V end lost 7 bases, the J end lost 7 bases, and 13 bases lay between the germline ends. The CDR3 nucleotides are TGTGCCAGTACAGGGAGGTACGGTGAAAAACTGTTTTTT. Encoded protein: CASTGRYGEKLFF.

The CDR3: CASTGQLGQVDEQYF. The CDR3, as DNA: TGTGCCAGCACTGGGCAGTTGGGACAGGTGGACGAGCAGTACTTC. The gene calls are TRBV25-1 and TRBJ2-7; 8 bases align to TRBD1. V was pared by 7 bases and J by 5 bases, with 13 bases of the junction left unmatched. There are 15 residues in the CDR3. The germline V gene encodes CDR1 MGHDK and CDR2 SYGVNS.

CDR3 in amino acids: CASSSGTLGHGEQFF. The CDR3 region has the DNA TGTGCCAGCAGCTCCGGGACTCTCGGTCATGGAGAGCAGTTCTTC. The V call is TRBV13, the J call TRBJ2-1; perhaps TRBD2 as D (6 bases). Germline assignment: CDR1 PRHDT and CDR2 FYEKMQ (reference sequence). Trimming took off 4 bases at V and 10 bases at J, with 20 bases between the two ends. The CDR3 runs 15 residues.

This clone was found once. This chain links TRBV5-1 with TRBJ1-5, with 7 nucleotides matching TRBD1. The germline CDR1 and CDR2 sequences are SGHRS and YFSETQ. The CDR3 is 14 residues long. V gave up 2 bases and J gave up 7 bases; unmatched junction bases: 6. The CDR3 protein is CASSLEGAQQPQHF. The CDR3 coding sequence is TGCGCCAGCAGCTTAGAGGGGGCTCAACAGCCCCAGCATTTT.

The chain links TRBV14 to TRBJ2-2; 9 nucleotides match TRBD2. Germline V CDR1 and CDR2: SGHDN, FVKESK. V dropped 6 bases and J dropped 4; count of bases not matched to a gene: 9. The CDR3 extends over 16 amino acids. The CDR3 sequence: CASRPTSSGATGELFF. The CDR3 region has the DNA TGTGCCAGCAGACCAACCTCTAGCGGGGCCACCGGGGAGCTGTTTTTT.

This clone was seen repeatedly, ten times or more. V is TRBV11-2 and J is TRBJ1-1; perhaps TRBD1 as D (5 bases). CDR1 SGHAT and CDR2 FQNNGV come from the germline V gene. CDR3 size: 16 residues. V was clipped by 2 bases and J by 0 bases, with 13 bases between them. CDR3 sequence: CASSLPGLTMNTEAFF. CDR3 sequence (DNA): TGTGCCAGCAGCTTACCGGGACTGACCATGAACACTGAAGCTTTCTTT.

This chain joins TRBV5-1 and TRBJ2-2; 8 bases fit TRBD2. The CDR3 covers 16 residues. V trimming: 4 bases; J trimming: 6 bases; junction bases outside the gene matches: 11. Germline values: CDR1 SGHRS, CDR2 YFSETQ. The CDR3 here is CASSPIAGTGSGELFF. As DNA, the CDR3 is TGCGCCAGCAGCCCTATAGCGGGGACGGGGTCCGGGGAGCTGTTTTTT.

The gene calls are TRBV2 and TRBJ2-1; D is possibly TRBD2 (6 bases). Trimming cost V 7 bases and J 10 bases, with 11 bases left between them. The CDR3 length is 11 residues. Per germline, CDR1 SNHLY and CDR2 FYNNEI. The CDR3 is CASTEGGEQFF. The CDR3, as DNA: TGTGCCAGCACCGAGGGAGGCGAGCAGTTCTTC. Filled out from reference TRBV2 and TRBJ2-1, the complete variable domain reads EPEVTQTPSHQVTQMGQEVILRCVPISNHLYFYWYRQILGQKVEFLVSFYNNEISEKSEIFDDQFSVERPDGSNFTLKIRSTKLEDSAMYFCASTEGGEQFFGPGTRLTVL.

The rearrangement links TRBV6-1 to TRBJ1-6; the D gene is possibly TRBD1 (6 bases). The CDR3 loop spans 17 amino acids. Trimming cost V 2 bases and J 5 bases, with 16 bases left between them. Germline CDR1 reads MNHNS; CDR2 reads SASEGT. The CDR3 reads CASSETGSGANNSPLHF. Here the CDR3 DNA reads TGTGCCAGCAGTGAAACCGGGTCAGGGGCTAATAATTCACCCCTCCACTTT.

V is TRBV11-2 and J is TRBJ2-7; possibly TRBD1 for D (6 bases). V shed 3 bases and J shed 1 base, with 10 bases lying between them. This CDR3 comprises 14 residues. Germline lookup yields CDR1 SGHAT and CDR2 FQNNGV. CDR3 coding DNA: TGTGCCAGCAGCTTTTTAACAGGGTCCTACGAGCAGTACTTC. This encodes CASSFLTGSYEQYF. Looking up the rest from reference TRBV11-2 and TRBJ2-7 gives the full variable domain: EAGVAQSPRYKIIEKRQSVAFWCNPISGHATLYWYQQILGQGPKLLIQFQNNGVVDDSQLPKDRFSAERLKGVDSTLKIQPAKLEDSAVYLCASSFLTGSYEQYFGPGTRLTVT.

J is TRBJ1-2 and V is TRBV27; TRBD1 agrees at 7 bases. V lost 5 bases to trimming and J lost 5 bases; unmatched junction nucleotides: 8. The CDR3 consists of 14 residues. Germline V lookup: CDR1 MNHEY, CDR2 SMNVEV (reference sequence). CDR3 loop: CASSRDRLGYGYTF. The CDR3 DNA sequence: TGTGCCAGCAGTCGGGACAGATTAGGGTATGGCTACACCTTC.

J is TRBJ2-1 and V is TRBV5-8; D not resolved. With 1 base removed from V and 11 bases from J, the gap between germline ends came to 16 bases. The CDR3 has 14 residues. Per the germline V gene, CDR1 is SGHTS and CDR2 is YDEGEE. CDR3 amino acids: CASSLPGLGSKQFF. CDR3 DNA sequence: TGTGCCAGCAGCTTGCCAGGTTTGGGCAGCAAGCAGTTCTTC.

The chain employs TRBV29-1 and TRBJ1-1; D ambiguous. CDR3 length equals 12 residues. Looked up from germline, CDR1 is SQVTM and CDR2 is ANQGSEA. Trimming stripped 4 bases from V and 7 bases from J, with 13 bases between. The DNA for the CDR3 is TGCAGCGTTGCGGGCGGAGGAAATGAAGCTTTCTTT. Its translation is CSVAGGGNEAFF.

This rearrangement joins TRBV20-1 to TRBJ2-1; 7 bases agree with TRBD2. This CDR3 spans 15 amino acids. Trimming cost V 5 bases and J 10 bases; bases outside gene matches: 17. From germline, CDR1 is DFQATT and CDR2 SNEGSKA (reference sequence). CDR3 in amino acids: CSARGLDEYNEEQFF. The CDR3 DNA is TGCAGTGCTCGTGGACTAGACGAGTACAATGAAGAGCAGTTCTTC.

Notes on this clone: Distinct nucleotide sequences in the sample also encode this CDR3. This sequence joins TRBV5-1 and TRBJ2-2; D is perhaps TRBD1 (7 bases). The CDR3 loop spans 14 amino acids. Per germline, CDR1 SGHRS and CDR2 YFSETQ. The V and J ends lost 5 bases and 5 bases respectively, with 13 bases between them. The CDR3 DNA is TGCGCCAGCAGAGGGCAGGGGGGAACCGGGGAGCTGTTTTTT. Its protein is CASRGQGGTGELFF.

The CDR3 DNA reads as TGTGCCAGCAGCGTAGCAGACTACGCGCCCTACAATGAGCAGTTCTTC. It yields the protein CASSVADYAPYNEQFF. V and J are TRBV9 and TRBJ2-1; tentatively, D is TRBD2 (5 bases). Germline CDR1 reads SGDLS; CDR2 reads YYNGEE. V shed 0 bases and J shed 2 bases, with 12 bases lying between them. This CDR3 is 16 amino acids long. The full variable domain, its missing parts supplied by reference TRBV9 and TRBJ2-1, is DSGVTQTPKHLITATGQRVTLRCSPRSGDLSVYWYQQSLDQGLQFLIQYYNGEERAKGNILERFSAQQFPDLHSELNLSSLELGDSALYFCASSVADYAPYNEQFFGPGTRLTVL.

The chain couples TRBV29-1 to TRBJ2-1; TRBD1 is a possible D gene (6 bases). Germline assignment: CDR1 SQVTM and CDR2 ANQGSEA. V lost 4 bases and J 9 bases, leaving 19 bases between the germline ends. CDR3 length: 14 amino acids. CDR3 bases: TGCAGCGTTGTTGGGTCAGGGGTCGTGTCTGAGCAGTTCTTC. As protein: CSVVGSGVVSEQFF.

The rearrangement links TRBV18 to TRBJ2-1, with a possible D match to TRBD2 (6 bases). V was pared by 2 bases and J by 10 bases, with 21 bases between. CDR1 KGHSH and CDR2 LQKENI come from the germline V gene. The CDR3 is 16 residues long. The CDR3, as DNA: TGTGCCAGCTCACCAGATCGCGGGGCTCTTAAGCGGGAGCAGTTCTTC. This codes for CASSPDRGALKREQFF.